The 13 T cell receptor beta chains presented below share a single source sample, sequenced in a study of cytomegalovirus exposure and HLA in healthy donors. In the PCR, 60 Vbeta and 13 Jbeta primers were used. Here immunoSEQ multiplex PCR was the method, and the copy in TCRdb shows in-frame clones only, minus some. The table lists about 150,000 clones, around three quarters of them singletons. The source material was PBMCs. These receptors came from a man aged 40-50 years in good health and CMV-seropositive.

The gene calls are TRBV6-5 and TRBJ1-2; the D gene is possibly TRBD1 (5 bases). This CDR3 comprises 12 residues. Looked up from germline, CDR1 is MNHEY and CDR2 is SVGAGI. The V end was cut by 6 bases, the J end by 8 bases, with 13 bases between. The CDR3 sequence is CASRTTVSGYTF. In DNA, the CDR3 is TGTGCCAGCAGAACGACAGTATCGGGCTACACCTTC.

The V and J genes are TRBV6-6 and TRBJ1-1; unclear D gene. CDR1 is MNHNY and CDR2 is SVGAGI in the germline V gene (reference sequence). The CDR3 length is 13 residues. V dropped 7 bases and J dropped 5 bases, with 14 bases sitting between them. This CDR3 is CASTFARETEAFF. The DNA for the CDR3 is TGTGCCAGCACTTTCGCAAGAGAGACTGAAGCTTTCTTT.

This clone was seen a handful of times. CDR3 sequence: CAWSSGLGSPLHF. The CDR3, as DNA: TGTGCCTGGAGTTCAGGGCTCGGATCACCCCTCCACTTT. The rearrangement joins TRBV30 to TRBJ1-6; weak D call: TRBD1 (5 bases). Trimming shortened V by 2 bases and J by 10 bases, and 12 bases separated the two germline ends. Germline lookup yields CDR1 GTSNPN and CDR2 SVGIG (reference sequence). The CDR3 is 13 amino acids.

The chain carries TRBV6-5 and TRBJ1-2, with D perhaps TRBD1 (6 bases). V lost 1 base and J 5 bases, leaving 8 bases between the germline ends. CDR1 and CDR2 (germline): MNHEY, SVGAGI. The CDR3 is 13 amino acids. CDR3: CASSYLQGYGYTF. The DNA of the CDR3 is TGTGCCAGCAGTTACTTACAGGGATATGGCTACACCTTC.

The J gene is TRBJ2-2, the V gene TRBV6-5; 7 bases are shared with TRBD1. Germline V lookup: CDR1 MNHEY, CDR2 SVGAGI. The CDR3 contains 14 residues. Trimming took 4 bases from V and 1 from J; bases not matched to a gene: 0. The CDR3 region is CASSWTGNTGELFF. The CDR3, as DNA: TGTGCCAGCAGTTGGACAGGGAACACCGGGGAGCTGTTTTTT.

The chain is built from TRBV19 and TRBJ1-1, with TRBD1 matching over 7 bases. Germline CDR1 and CDR2: LNHDA and SQIVND (reference sequence). J lost 11 bases, V lost 5 bases, and 11 bases had no gene match. The CDR3 runs 13 residues. The CDR3 region has the DNA TGTGCCAGTAGTCCCAGGGGGGATCATGGGGCTTTCTTT. It yields the protein CASSPRGDHGAFF.

The V call is TRBV19, the J call TRBJ2-1; 7 positions agree with TRBD2. V shed 4 bases and J 8 bases; nucleotides not matched to a gene: 14. The V gene's germline CDR1 is LNHDA and CDR2 SQIVND (reference sequence). The CDR3 is 16 residues long. The CDR3 region has the DNA TGTGCCAGTAGTAATACAGGTTTGCCCCGGGGGGATGAGCAGTTCTTC. This encodes CASSNTGLPRGDEQFF.

The V call is TRBV19, the J call TRBJ1-2; no clear D gene. The germline CDR1 and CDR2 sequences are LNHDA and SQIVND (reference sequence). Deletions cut 3 bases from V and 8 bases from J, with 19 bases between. The CDR3 is 15 amino acids. The CDR3 loop is CASSIAGPVVKGYTF. The CDR3 DNA follows: TGTGCCAGTAGTATCGCAGGCCCAGTTGTGAAAGGCTACACCTTC.

The chain joins TRBV5-4 to TRBJ2-1, with 7 bases matching TRBD2. The CDR3 is made up of 15 amino acids. Germline V gene data show CDR1 as SGHNT and CDR2 as YYREEE (reference sequence). With 3 bases clipped from V and 13 bases from J, the junction kept 16 bases outside the gene matches. This chain's CDR3 is CASSSQGLGYLQQFF. CDR3 DNA sequence: TGTGCCAGCAGCTCCCAAGGACTAGGCTATCTTCAACAGTTCTTC.

The CDR3 reads CASSLRAGYTYEQYF. CDR3 nucleotides: TGTGCCAGCAGCTTAAGGGCAGGGTATACCTACGAGCAGTACTTC. J is TRBJ2-7 and V is TRBV7-3; TRBD1 is a possible D gene (5 bases). Germline V gene lookup returns CDR1 SGHTA and CDR2 FQGTGA. The CDR3 loop spans 15 amino acids. V lost 1 base to trimming and J lost 2 bases, with 12 bases between them.

The gene calls are TRBV7-8 and TRBJ1-6; 8 positions agree with TRBD1. This CDR3 has 15 residues. Germline V gene data show CDR1 as SGHVS and CDR2 as FQNEAQ. The V segment lost 0 bases and the J segment 7 bases; nucleotides outside the gene matches: 2. This chain's CDR3 is CASSLAWTGNSPLHF. As DNA, the CDR3 is TGTGCCAGCAGCTTAGCTTGGACAGGGAATTCACCCCTCCACTTT.

The chain couples TRBV7-8 to TRBJ1-4; D call uncertain. V was pared by 5 bases and J by 0 bases, with 13 bases between. The germline V gene encodes CDR1 SGHVS and CDR2 FQNEAQ. This CDR3 comprises 16 residues. The CDR3 nucleotides read TGTGCCAGCAGCGGGGAGGGCGGAGCAACTAATGAAAAACTGTTTTTT. Translated, it gives CASSGEGGATNEKLFF.

The rearrangement links TRBV27 to TRBJ2-7; TRBD2 matches at 7 bases. Germline V gene sequence: CDR1 MNHEY, CDR2 SMNVEV (reference sequence). The CDR3 length is 14 residues. V gave up 6 bases and J gave up 3 bases; unmatched junction bases: 8. The CDR3 region has the DNA TGTGCCAGCAGGATCCTAAGGACTAGCTACGAGCAGTACTTC. Protein sequence: CASRILRTSYEQYF.